One and the same sample provided the 4 T cell receptor beta chains below, sequenced in a study of cytomegalovirus exposure and HLA in healthy donors. This PCR relied on a set of 60 Vbeta primers and 13 Jbeta primers. Libraries were prepared by immunoSEQ multiplex PCR; TCRdb keeps only in-frame clonotypes and omits some of them. The sample totals about 120,000 clones. Sequencing used PBMCs. The receptors come from a man younger than 35 in good health and CMV-seronegative.

The rearrangement links TRBV5-1 to TRBJ2-5; TRBD1 aligns across 8 bases. Germline CDR1 is SGHRS and CDR2 is YFSETQ. CDR3 size: 18 residues. The V segment lost 0 bases and the J segment 5 bases; nucleotides outside the gene matches: 15. The CDR3 nucleotides read TGCGCCAGCAGCTTGGCACGGACAGGGATAGATTCCGGGGAGACCCAGTACTTC. Protein product: CASSLARTGIDSGETQYF.

This rearrangement joins TRBV7-9 to TRBJ2-7, with D perhaps matching TRBD1 (5 bases). V lost 5 bases to trimming and J lost 0 bases, with 8 bases between them. From germline, CDR1 is SEHNR and CDR2 FQNEAQ (reference sequence). The CDR3 is made up of 13 amino acids. CDR3 sequence reads: CASSRDSSYEQYF. CDR3 DNA sequence: TGTGCCAGCAGCCGCGACAGCTCCTACGAGCAGTACTTC.

V is TRBV15 and J is TRBJ2-5; D might be TRBD2 (5 bases). The germline V and J ends were trimmed by 3 bases and 2 bases, with 13 bases remaining between them. Germline V gene data show CDR1 as LNHNV and CDR2 as YYDKDF (reference sequence). CDR3 length: 15 residues. CDR3 in amino acids: CATSSDYAAQETQYF. The CDR3 nucleotides are TGTGCCACCAGCAGTGACTACGCGGCTCAAGAGACCCAGTACTTC.

V is TRBV28 and J is TRBJ2-7; D is perhaps TRBD2 (5 bases). V lost 1 base, J lost 3 bases, and 10 bases lay in between. The CDR3 has 14 amino acids. Germline V CDR1 and CDR2: MDHEN, SYDVKM. The CDR3 nucleotides are TGTGCCAGCAGTTTATATGGGGAGAACTACGAGCAGTACTTC. Translated, it gives CASSLYGENYEQYF.